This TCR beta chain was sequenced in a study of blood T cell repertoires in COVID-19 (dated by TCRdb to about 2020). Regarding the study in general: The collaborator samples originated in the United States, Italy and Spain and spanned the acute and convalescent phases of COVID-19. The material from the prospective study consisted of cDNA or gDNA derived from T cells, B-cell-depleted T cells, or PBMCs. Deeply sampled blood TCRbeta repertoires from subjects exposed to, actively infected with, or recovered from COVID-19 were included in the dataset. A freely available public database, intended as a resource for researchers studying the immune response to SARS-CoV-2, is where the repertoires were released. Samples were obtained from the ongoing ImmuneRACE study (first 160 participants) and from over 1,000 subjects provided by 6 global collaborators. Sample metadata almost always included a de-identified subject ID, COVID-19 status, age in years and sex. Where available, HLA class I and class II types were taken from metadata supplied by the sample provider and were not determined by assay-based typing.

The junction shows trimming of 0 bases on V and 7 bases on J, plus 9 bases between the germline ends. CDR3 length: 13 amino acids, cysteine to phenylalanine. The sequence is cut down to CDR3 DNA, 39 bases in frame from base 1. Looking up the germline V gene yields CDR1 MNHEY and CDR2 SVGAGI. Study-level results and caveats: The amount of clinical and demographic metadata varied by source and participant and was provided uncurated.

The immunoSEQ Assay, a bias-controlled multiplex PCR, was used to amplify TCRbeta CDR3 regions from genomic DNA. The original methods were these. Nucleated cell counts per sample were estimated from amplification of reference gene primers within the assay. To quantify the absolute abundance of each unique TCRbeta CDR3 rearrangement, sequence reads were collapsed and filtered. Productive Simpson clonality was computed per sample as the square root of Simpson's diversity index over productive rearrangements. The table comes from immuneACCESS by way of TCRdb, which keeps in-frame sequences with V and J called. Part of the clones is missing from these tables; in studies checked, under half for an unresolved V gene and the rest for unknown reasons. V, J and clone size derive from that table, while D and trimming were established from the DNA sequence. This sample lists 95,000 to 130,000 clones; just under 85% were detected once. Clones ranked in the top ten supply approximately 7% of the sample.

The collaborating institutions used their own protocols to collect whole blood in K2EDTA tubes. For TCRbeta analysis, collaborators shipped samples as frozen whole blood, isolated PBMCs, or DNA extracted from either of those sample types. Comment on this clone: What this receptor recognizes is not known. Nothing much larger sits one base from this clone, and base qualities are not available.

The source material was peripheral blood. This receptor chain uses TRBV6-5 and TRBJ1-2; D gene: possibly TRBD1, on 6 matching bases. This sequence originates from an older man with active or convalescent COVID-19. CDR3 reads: CASSYSRTAGYTF. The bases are TGTGCCAGCAGTTACTCTAGGACAGCTGGCTACACCTTC.